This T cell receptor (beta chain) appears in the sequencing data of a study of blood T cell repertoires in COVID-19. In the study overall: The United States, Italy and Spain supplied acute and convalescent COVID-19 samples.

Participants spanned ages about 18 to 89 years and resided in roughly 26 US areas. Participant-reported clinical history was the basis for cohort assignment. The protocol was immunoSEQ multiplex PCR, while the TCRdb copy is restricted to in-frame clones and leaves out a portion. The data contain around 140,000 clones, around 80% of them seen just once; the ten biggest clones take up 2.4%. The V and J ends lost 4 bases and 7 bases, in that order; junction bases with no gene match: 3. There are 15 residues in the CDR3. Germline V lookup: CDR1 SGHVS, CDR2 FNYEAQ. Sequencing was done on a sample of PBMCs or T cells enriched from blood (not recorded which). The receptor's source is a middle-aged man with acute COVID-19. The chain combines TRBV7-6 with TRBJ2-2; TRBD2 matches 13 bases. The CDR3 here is CASSSGLAGNGELFF. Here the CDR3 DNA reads TGTGCCAGCAGCTCGGGACTAGCGGGAAACGGGGAGCTGTTTTTT.